The count of the clone carrying this TCR beta chain is one. The data are from a study of patients and donors after allogeneic stem cell transplantation. The CDR3 loop spans 15 amino acids. V lost 3 bases to trimming and J lost 0 bases, with 9 bases between them. TCRdb independently ran MiXCR on the RT-PCR reads; one entry per CDR3 protein. Of 200,000 to 250,000 distinct CDR3 sequences listed, about 37% are singletons. Sequenced input: blood, either unsorted or a sorted T cell fraction (not recorded which). The TCR originated in a human donor who was either an allogeneic HSCT recipient or a stem cell or donor lymphocyte infusion donor (not recorded which). It is not recorded whose cells these are; they may come from a transplant donor. The chain is built from TRBV12-3 or TRBV12-4 and TRBJ2-1; D perhaps matches TRBD2 (6 bases). The DNA of the CDR3 is TGTGCCAGCAGTTTGAGGACTAACTCCTACAATGAGCAGTTCTTC. Its translation: CASSLRTNSYNEQFF.